The T cell receptor beta chain under discussion was sequenced for a study of blood T cell repertoires in COVID-19. The overall study: Both acute and convalescent COVID-19 samples were obtained from the United States, Italy and Spain.

Original handling: The authors estimated nucleated cell counts from reference gene primer amplification. The data were produced by immunoSEQ multiplex PCR, yet TCRdb's version contains in-frame clones alone and is incomplete. V and J calls and clone size come straight from that table; D and trimming were deduced from the DNA. The sample has a few hundred thousand clones; 90% are singletons. Participant-given clinical history determined each cohort assignment. Either two negative PCRs, clearance, or symptom resolution qualified Cohort 3 donors as recovered. The V end was cut by 7 bases, the J end by 5 bases, with 16 bases between. The CDR3 runs to 14 residues. Germline values: CDR1 SGHRS, CDR2 YFSETQ.

Specimen: PBMCs or T cells enriched from blood (not recorded which). The origin of this receptor is a young man who had recovered from COVID-19. V gene TRBV5-1 combines with J gene TRBJ2-1; D is unresolved. For the CDR3, the DNA is TGCGCCAGCGATGTTGACTCAAGGAACAATGAGCAGTTCTTC. Translating gives CASDVDSRNNEQFF.